The 25 T cell receptor beta chains presented below share a single source sample, sequenced in a study of blood T cells in healthy people across ages. Combining a sample-barcoded 5' primer with a J-beta primer mix, a second PCR ran for roughly 6 to 12 cycles. A single record per CDR3 protein comes from TCRdb applying MiXCR to the 5' RACE reads. The sample holds some 850,000 distinct CDR3 sequences, more than 25% seen once. These same records also appear under a second study, on T cells of mothers and their children.

Material for sequencing was blood. Source of these receptors: a boy aged 5 to 17 in good health.

This clonotype appeared many times. V usage is TRBV28 and J usage is TRBJ2-1; D is undetermined. The CDR3 sequence is 11 residues long. The V gene lost 7 bases and the J gene lost 7 bases, with 8 bases spanning the gap. The V gene's germline CDR1 is MDHEN and CDR2 SYDVKM. The chain's CDR3 is CASKDGNEQFF. CDR3 DNA sequence: TGTGCCAGCAAAGACGGGAATGAGCAGTTCTTC.

The gene calls are TRBV6-6 and TRBJ2-7, with D possibly matching TRBD1 (5 bases). The ends were cut back, 4 bases at V and 3 bases at J, with 13 bases in the middle. Germline CDR1 is MNHNY and CDR2 is SVGAGI (reference sequence). This CDR3 spans 14 amino acids. The CDR3, as DNA: TGTGCCAGCAGTTCACTATTTGACAGCTACGAGCAGTACTTC. It translates to CASSSLFDSYEQYF.

The gene calls are TRBV18 and TRBJ2-1; TRBD2 matches 9 bases. CDR1 and CDR2 (germline): KGHSH, LQKENI. This CDR3 has 17 amino acids. V shed 3 bases, J shed 6 bases, and the junction held 12 bases outside the gene matches. CDR3 loop: CASSPPEGAGGSNEQFF. Here the CDR3 DNA reads TGTGCCAGCTCACCTCCTGAGGGAGCGGGGGGTTCCAATGAGCAGTTCTTC.

The rearrangement joins TRBV5-1 to TRBJ2-1, with D perhaps TRBD1 or TRBD2 (5 bases each). Between the trimmed V and J ends, which lost 7 bases and 3 bases, there was a span of 11 bases. Germline CDR1 SGHRS, CDR2 YFSETQ. The CDR3 totals 13 residues. This CDR3 reads CASSGTDYNEQFF. Written as DNA, the CDR3 is TGCGCCAGCTCCGGGACCGACTACAATGAGCAGTTCTTC.

This clonotype was seen repeatedly, ten times or more. The V call is TRBV5-1, the J call TRBJ2-2; D call uncertain. The CDR3 has 15 amino acids. With 0 bases removed from V and 4 bases from J, the gap between germline ends came to 10 bases. Germline values: CDR1 SGHRS, CDR2 YFSETQ. The CDR3 is CASSLVVHPTGELFF. DNA of the CDR3: TGCGCCAGCAGCTTGGTTGTCCACCCCACCGGGGAGCTGTTTTTT.

This clonotype occurred many times. The chain recombines TRBV7-8 with TRBJ2-3, with D unresolved. V gave up 4 bases and J gave up 6 bases, with 11 bases separating them. The CDR3 is made up of 13 amino acids. From germline, CDR1 is SGHVS and CDR2 FQNEAQ. CDR3 amino acids: CASSSSPPDTQYF. CDR3 sequence (DNA): TGTGCCAGCAGCTCCTCACCCCCGGATACGCAGTATTTT.

The rearrangement links TRBV27 to TRBJ2-4, with TRBD2 identical over 14 bases. The CDR3 contains 20 residues. The germline gives CDR1 MNHEY, CDR2 SMNVEV (reference sequence). The junction had 10 bases not matched to a gene; V was cut back by 3 bases and J by 0 bases. The CDR3 region is CASSLEGLAGDQLAKNIQYF. DNA of the CDR3: TGTGCCAGCAGTTTGGAGGGACTAGCGGGGGACCAGCTAGCCAAAAACATTCAGTACTTC.

V and J are TRBV11-2 and TRBJ2-7, with D perhaps TRBD2 (6 bases). Looked up from germline, CDR1 is SGHAT and CDR2 is FQNNGV. The CDR3 has 14 residues. Trimming left V 3 bases short and J 5 bases short, with 14 bases between. CDR3: CASSLGGPADEQYF. The DNA for the CDR3 is TGTGCCAGCAGCTTGGGAGGCCCGGCAGACGAGCAGTACTTC.

The chain couples TRBV4-1 to TRBJ2-3; TRBD1 agrees at 7 bases. The V and J ends lost 5 bases and 0 bases, in that order; junction bases with no gene match: 5. CDR3 length: 15 residues. Germline CDR1 is MGHRA and CDR2 is YSYEKL. The CDR3 reads CASSSTQGSTDTQYF. The CDR3 region has the DNA TGCGCCAGCAGCTCAACACAGGGGAGCACAGATACGCAGTATTTT.

The J gene is TRBJ2-3, the V gene TRBV18; D unclear. From germline, CDR1 is KGHSH and CDR2 LQKENI. This CDR3 comprises 10 residues. V lost 9 bases, J lost 5 bases, and 6 bases lay in between. CDR3 sequence: CASRQDTQYF. CDR3 bases: TGTGCCAGTCGACAAGATACGCAGTATTTT. The whole variable domain, filled in from reference TRBV18 and TRBJ2-3, reads NAGVMQNPRHLVRRRGQEARLRCSPMKGHSHVYWYRQLPEEGLKFMVYLQKENIIDESGMPKERFSAEFPKEGPSILRIQQVVRGDSAAYFCASRQDTQYFGPGTRLTVL.

The chain joins TRBV9 to TRBJ2-1; 10 positions match TRBD2. The CDR3 is 17 amino acids. Germline lookup yields CDR1 SGDLS and CDR2 YYNGEE. V dropped 2 bases and J dropped 4; count of bases not matched to a gene: 9. CDR3 protein: CASSVELRTSGYNEQFF. The CDR3 DNA sequence: TGTGCCAGCAGCGTGGAACTTCGGACTAGCGGTTACAATGAGCAGTTCTTC.

This chain links TRBV2 with TRBJ2-7; TRBD2 aligns across 10 bases. V shed 1 base and J 0 bases; nucleotides not matched to a gene: 3. The CDR3 is made up of 16 amino acids. The germline CDR1 and CDR2 sequences are SNHLY and FYNNEI. The chain's CDR3 is CASSEDSGRSSYEQYF. In DNA form, the CDR3 reads TGTGCCAGCAGTGAAGATAGCGGGAGGAGCTCCTACGAGCAGTACTTC.

The chain is built from TRBV7-3 and TRBJ2-1, with 10 bases identical to TRBD2. Germline CDR1 is SGHTA and CDR2 is FQGTGA. The V segment lost 5 bases and the J segment 3 bases; nucleotides outside the gene matches: 25. This CDR3 spans 22 amino acids. In DNA, the CDR3 is TGTGCCAGCAGCCTCCCAAGGACCCGGGACAAACGGGAGCGGGGGGGCTACAATGAGCAGTTCTTC. It encodes CASSLPRTRDKRERGGYNEQFF.

This clonotype was picked up a small number of times. CDR3 DNA sequence: TGCGCCAGCAGCTTGCTGGGAGAACTTAACACCGGGGAGCTGTTTTTT. Amino acids: CASSLLGELNTGELFF. The chain couples TRBV5-1 to TRBJ2-2; tentatively, D is TRBD2 (5 bases). The CDR3 is made up of 16 amino acids. Between the trimmed V and J ends, which lost 1 base and 2 bases, there was a span of 12 bases. Germline CDR1 is SGHRS and CDR2 is YFSETQ.

This chain uses TRBV20-1 with TRBJ2-3; no reliable D call. Germline CDR1 reads DFQATT; CDR2 reads SNEGSKA (reference sequence). V was pared by 5 bases and J by 1 base, with 10 bases between. This CDR3 region has 13 residues. Here the CDR3 reads CSAPGLGTDTQYF. The DNA for the CDR3 is TGCAGTGCTCCAGGCCTTGGCACAGATACGCAGTATTTT.

This clonotype was detected a few times. The gene calls are TRBV20-1 and TRBJ2-7; 8 bases are a match to TRBD1. The CDR3 length is 15 residues. V lost 5 bases to trimming and J lost 4 bases; unmatched junction nucleotides: 13. Germline CDR1 and CDR2: DFQATT and SNEGSKA (reference sequence). CDR3 DNA: TGCAGTGCTCAACTCCCGGGACAGGTCTCATACGAGCAGTACTTC. Residues: CSAQLPGQVSYEQYF.

This clonotype was observed a handful of times. The rearrangement joins TRBV5-1 to TRBJ2-3; 9 nucleotides line up with TRBD2. Germline CDR1 is SGHRS and CDR2 is YFSETQ. The CDR3 is made up of 15 amino acids. V lost 1 base to trimming and J lost 12 bases; unmatched junction nucleotides: 12. CDR3 residues: CASSLTFLAGPRQYF. CDR3 coding DNA: TGCGCCAGCAGCTTGACCTTTCTAGCGGGGCCCAGACAGTATTTT.

This clonotype was seen more than once but under ten times. This chain links TRBV21-1 with TRBJ2-5; the table names TRBD1, a call not compared with the DNA. TRBV21-1 is a documented pseudogene. The CDR3 sequence is 15 residues long. The CDR3 region has the DNA TGTGCCAGCAGCGTCTCCGGGGTGTACCAAGAGACCCAGTACTTC. It codes for CASSVSGVYQETQYF.

A few counts support this clonotype. This chain joins TRBV5-6 and TRBJ2-5; 11 bases are shared with TRBD2. CDR3 length: 18 residues. Trimming at V came to 4 bases and at J to 4 bases, leaving 15 bases not matched to a gene. Looked up from germline, CDR1 is SGHDT and CDR2 is YYEEEE. DNA for the CDR3: TGTGCCAGCAGCCTCCAGCCTAGCGGGGGGTTCAGCGGAGAGACCCAGTACTTC. As protein: CASSLQPSGGFSGETQYF.

This sequence joins TRBV5-1 and TRBJ2-5; 7 nucleotides agree with TRBD1. The CDR3 is made up of 16 amino acids. Germline V gene data show CDR1 as SGHRS and CDR2 as YFSETQ. V lost 4 bases and J lost 0; bases outside the gene matches: 9. The CDR3 region is CASSRRTGNYQETQYF. CDR3 nucleotide sequence: TGCGCCAGCAGCCGTCGGACAGGCAATTACCAAGAGACCCAGTACTTC.

The rearrangement joins TRBV5-1 to TRBJ1-1; no clear D. The CDR3 loop spans 12 amino acids. Trimming removed 4 bases at V and 5 bases at J, with 9 bases between. From germline, CDR1 is SGHRS and CDR2 YFSETQ. As DNA, the CDR3 is TGCGCCAGCAGCCCCGGCTGGACTGAAGCTTTCTTT. Residues: CASSPGWTEAFF.

Here the CDR3 reads CASRTNAQGGGELFF. The CDR3 DNA reads TGTGCCAGCAGAACAAATGCGCAGGGTGGAGGGGAGCTGTTTTTT. V gene TRBV2 combines with J gene TRBJ2-2, with D possibly being TRBD1 (5 bases). V was shortened by 6 bases and J by 8 bases, with 19 bases between the two germline ends. Per the germline V gene, CDR1 is SNHLY and CDR2 is FYNNEI. CDR3 length: 15 residues.

The J gene is TRBJ1-1, the V gene TRBV29-1; D unresolved. Trimming pared 3 bases from V and 7 bases from J, leaving 12 bases between. The CDR3 spans 12 residues. Germline V gene data show CDR1 as SQVTM and CDR2 as ANQGSEA. The CDR3 protein is CSVESRSYEAFF. The CDR3 DNA sequence: TGCAGCGTTGAGAGCAGGAGCTATGAAGCTTTCTTT.

This rearrangement joins TRBV11-2 to TRBJ2-5, with D hard to call. Germline V gene data show CDR1 as SGHAT and CDR2 as FQNNGV. With 3 bases removed from V and 5 bases from J, the gap between germline ends came to 13 bases. There are 14 residues in the CDR3. CDR3 residues: CASSFPHQWETQYF. The CDR3 bases are TGTGCCAGCAGCTTCCCCCATCAGTGGGAGACCCAGTACTTC. The whole variable domain, remainder taken from reference TRBV11-2 and TRBJ2-5, is EAGVAQSPRYKIIEKRQSVAFWCNPISGHATLYWYQQILGQGPKLLIQFQNNGVVDDSQLPKDRFSAERLKGVDSTLKIQPAKLEDSAVYLCASSFPHQWETQYFGPGTRLLVL.

The chain joins TRBV2 to TRBJ2-3; weak D call: TRBD1 (5 bases). This CDR3 contains 13 residues. CDR1 is SNHLY and CDR2 is FYNNEI in the germline V gene. Trimming took 7 bases from V and 2 from J, leaving 10 bases between them. The CDR3 bases are TGTGCCAGCAAGCCAGGGTACACAGATACGCAGTATTTT. Protein sequence: CASKPGYTDTQYF.